This T cell receptor beta chain was obtained from a study of T cell changes during pregnancy in multiple sclerosis. CDR3 length: 13 residues. Trimming took 4 bases from V and 6 from J, leaving 14 bases between them. Germline lookup yields CDR1 SGHRS and CDR2 YFSETQ. The table came from immunoSEQ multiplex PCR; TCRdb's copy has only in-frame clones and leaves some out. The sample contains tens of thousands of clones, about nine tenths of which appear only once. The V and J genes are TRBV5-1 and TRBJ2-7; the D is unclear. This TCR was sampled from a female donor in good health, enrolled as a control in a pregnancy study. Here the sequenced sample was CD8+ T cells from peripheral blood mononuclear cells, taken in the first trimester of pregnancy. The CDR3 nucleotides are TGCGCCAGCAGCCCCAACGCCCAGATCGAGCAGTACTTC. It translates to CASSPNAQIEQYF.